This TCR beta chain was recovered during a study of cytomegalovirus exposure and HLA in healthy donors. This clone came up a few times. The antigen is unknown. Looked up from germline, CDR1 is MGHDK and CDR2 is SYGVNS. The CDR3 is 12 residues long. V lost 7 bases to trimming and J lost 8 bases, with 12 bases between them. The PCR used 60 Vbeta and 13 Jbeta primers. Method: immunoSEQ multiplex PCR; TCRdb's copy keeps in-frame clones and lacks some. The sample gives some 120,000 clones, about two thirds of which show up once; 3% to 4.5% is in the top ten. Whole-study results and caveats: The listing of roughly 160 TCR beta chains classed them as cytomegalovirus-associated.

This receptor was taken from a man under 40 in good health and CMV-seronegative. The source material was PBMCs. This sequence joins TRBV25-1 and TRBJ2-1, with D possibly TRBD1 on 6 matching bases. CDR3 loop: CASNTEGDEQFF. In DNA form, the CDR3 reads TGTGCCAGCAACACCGAGGGGGATGAGCAGTTCTTC.